These T cell receptor beta chains were read from a single sample in a study of T cells after somatic rescue of genetic block. The data were produced by immunoSEQ multiplex PCR, yet TCRdb's version contains in-frame clones alone and is incomplete. The profile shows 70,000 or so clones, roughly 90% of them singletons. Sequenced input: peripheral blood mononuclear cells (PBMCs). These receptors all come from a man aged 35 to 55. Both conserved end residues are part of each CDR3. Each record gives: V gene, D gene, J gene, clone size, CDR3 DNA, CDR3 protein. D genes are given only for firm matches. Where a row states a size, it is once, few, many or the class of an expanded clone; other rows omit it.

v_call: TRBV7-7; d_call: NA; j_call: TRBJ2-7; clone_size: NA; cdr3_nt: TGTGCCAGCAGCGTGGACAGCTCCTACGAGCAGTACTTC; cdr3_aa: CASSVDSSYEQYF
v_call: TRBV9; d_call: NA; j_call: TRBJ1-6; clone_size: NA; cdr3_nt: TGTGCCAGCAGCCCTAAACAGAGTTATAATTCACCCCTCCACTTT; cdr3_aa: CASSPKQSYNSPLHF
v_call: TRBV27; d_call: TRBD1; j_call: TRBJ2-7; clone_size: NA; cdr3_nt: TGTGCCAGCAGCACGACACCGGGACAGCCTAACGAGCAGTACTTC; cdr3_aa: CASSTTPGQPNEQYF
v_call: TRBV6-5; d_call: TRBD2; j_call: TRBJ2-7; clone_size: NA; cdr3_nt: TGTGCCAGCACGCGCGGGAGGATGTACGAGCAGTACTTC; cdr3_aa: CASTRGRMYEQYF
v_call: TRBV7-9; d_call: NA; j_call: TRBJ1-2; clone_size: NA; cdr3_nt: TGTGCCAGCAGCGCTGTAGGGGGGAGATTGTATGGCTACACCTTC; cdr3_aa: CASSAVGGRLYGYTF
v_call: TRBV7-9; d_call: NA; j_call: TRBJ1-6; clone_size: NA; cdr3_nt: TGTGCCAGCAGCCCTCCGGGCCGGAGCTCCTATAATTCACCCCTCCACTTT; cdr3_aa: CASSPPGRSSYNSPLHF
v_call: TRBV6-6; d_call: TRBD2; j_call: TRBJ2-2; clone_size: NA; cdr3_nt: TGTGCCAGCAGCAAGACTAGCCAGAACACCGGGGAGCTGTTTTTT; cdr3_aa: CASSKTSQNTGELFF
v_call: TRBV14; d_call: TRBD2; j_call: TRBJ2-5; clone_size: NA; cdr3_nt: TGTGCCAGCAGCCAAGTGGGACTAGCGTCCCAAGAGACCCAGTACTTC; cdr3_aa: CASSQVGLASQETQYF
v_call: TRBV7-3; d_call: NA; j_call: TRBJ2-1; clone_size: NA; cdr3_nt: TGTGCCAGCAGCTTACGGCAGGGGTTCTACAATGAGCAGTTCTTC; cdr3_aa: CASSLRQGFYNEQFF
v_call: TRBV7-2; d_call: TRBD2; j_call: TRBJ2-5; clone_size: NA; cdr3_nt: TGTGCCAGCAGCTTAGGGGGACTAGCCAAAGAGACCCAGTACTTC; cdr3_aa: CASSLGGLAKETQYF
v_call: TRBV29-1; d_call: NA; j_call: TRBJ2-3; clone_size: NA; cdr3_nt: TGCAGCGTTATAGGAGTGGAAGATACGCAGTATTTT; cdr3_aa: CSVIGVEDTQYF
v_call: TRBV5-1; d_call: NA; j_call: TRBJ2-7; clone_size: NA; cdr3_nt: TGCGCCAGCAGCTTGGCCCCTGGCGGAACCTACGAGCAGTACTTC; cdr3_aa: CASSLAPGGTYEQYF
v_call: TRBV7-2; d_call: NA; j_call: TRBJ2-5; clone_size: once; cdr3_nt: TGTGCCAGCAGCTTAGTCGCTCCGGAGGGGACCCAGTACTTC; cdr3_aa: CASSLVAPEGTQYF
v_call: TRBV7-2; d_call: TRBD2; j_call: TRBJ2-7; clone_size: NA; cdr3_nt: TGTGCCAGCAGCTTAGCTAGCCAGCGGGACTCCTACGAGCAGTACTTC; cdr3_aa: CASSLASQRDSYEQYF
v_call: TRBV5-1; d_call: NA; j_call: TRBJ2-7; clone_size: NA; cdr3_nt: TGCGCCAGCAGCTTGCGGTTGGGAGGCCGTAGCTACGAGCAGTACTTC; cdr3_aa: CASSLRLGGRSYEQYF
v_call: TRBV7-9; d_call: NA; j_call: TRBJ2-7; clone_size: NA; cdr3_nt: TGTGCCAGCAGCTTAGCAGGGGCCATCCTCTACGAGCAGTACTTC; cdr3_aa: CASSLAGAILYEQYF
v_call: TRBV6-4; d_call: NA; j_call: TRBJ2-7; clone_size: NA; cdr3_nt: TGTGCCAGCAGTGACTCGTTCCGACAGCGACCCTCCTACGAGCAGTACTTC; cdr3_aa: CASSDSFRQRPSYEQYF
v_call: TRBV5-3; d_call: NA; j_call: TRBJ1-2; clone_size: NA; cdr3_nt: TGTGCCAGAAGCTGTTCCGGGACAACGTGGAATGGCTACACCTTC; cdr3_aa: CARSCSGTTWNGYTF
v_call: TRBV28; d_call: NA; j_call: TRBJ1-4; clone_size: NA; cdr3_nt: TGTGCCAGCAGTTTTTTTTCATTAGGGACCGCTAGCGATGAAAAACTGTTTTTT; cdr3_aa: CASSFFSLGTASDEKLFF
v_call: TRBV27; d_call: TRBD1; j_call: TRBJ2-2; clone_size: once; cdr3_nt: TGTGCCAGCAGTTCCCGACAGGGGTTCGGGGAGCTGTTTTTT; cdr3_aa: CASSSRQGFGELFF
v_call: TRBV4-1; d_call: NA; j_call: TRBJ2-4; clone_size: NA; cdr3_nt: TGCGCCAGCAGTTGGAGGGCGGGGGCCAAAAACATTCAGTACTTC; cdr3_aa: CASSWRAGAKNIQYF
v_call: TRBV18; d_call: NA; j_call: TRBJ1-2; clone_size: few; cdr3_nt: TGTGCCAGCTCACCAACCCCCGAGAACTATGGCTACACCTTC; cdr3_aa: CASSPTPENYGYTF
v_call: TRBV18; d_call: NA; j_call: TRBJ1-4; clone_size: NA; cdr3_nt: TGTGCCAGCTCACCCACTGGTATTAATGAAAAACTGTTTTTT; cdr3_aa: CASSPTGINEKLFF
v_call: TRBV13; d_call: NA; j_call: TRBJ2-1; clone_size: NA; cdr3_nt: TGTGCCAGCAGCTTAGTGCCCGGGACCCGTGAGCAGTTCTTC; cdr3_aa: CASSLVPGTREQFF
v_call: TRBV5-4; d_call: TRBD1; j_call: TRBJ2-1; clone_size: NA; cdr3_nt: TGTGCCAGCAGCTTGACAGGGGGATCCCACAATGAGCAGTTCTTC; cdr3_aa: CASSLTGGSHNEQFF
v_call: TRBV5-4; d_call: NA; j_call: TRBJ2-1; clone_size: NA; cdr3_nt: TGTGCCAGCAGCTTGTTTTCGGAGCAGTTCTTC; cdr3_aa: CASSLFSEQFF
v_call: TRBV9; d_call: NA; j_call: TRBJ2-7; clone_size: NA; cdr3_nt: TGTGCCAGCAGCGAAGGACAGAACTACGAGCAGTACTTC; cdr3_aa: CASSEGQNYEQYF
v_call: TRBV6-1; d_call: NA; j_call: TRBJ1-5; clone_size: NA; cdr3_nt: TGTGCCAGCAGGAGGAGCAATCAGCCCCAGCATTTT; cdr3_aa: CASRRSNQPQHF
v_call: TRBV4-3; d_call: NA; j_call: TRBJ1-6; clone_size: NA; cdr3_nt: TGCGCCAGCAGCCTCCGGGGTCCCTATAATTCACCCCTCCACTTT; cdr3_aa: CASSLRGPYNSPLHF
v_call: TRBV9; d_call: NA; j_call: TRBJ2-1; clone_size: NA; cdr3_nt: TGTGCCAGCAGCTCAGCCCCTTTCAATGAGCAGTTCTTC; cdr3_aa: CASSSAPFNEQFF
v_call: TRBV28; d_call: NA; j_call: TRBJ2-3; clone_size: NA; cdr3_nt: TGTGCCAGCGTTACAGGGTTTAGGACAGATACGCAGTATTTT; cdr3_aa: CASVTGFRTDTQYF